This record covers a single T cell receptor (beta chain). This clone was observed a handful of times. Its antigen remains undetermined. Base qualities are missing; no much larger clone stands one base away. The immunoSEQ Assay, a bias-controlled multiplex PCR, was used to amplify TCRbeta CDR3 regions from genomic DNA. The authors' pipeline ran thus. The number of nucleated cells in each sample was estimated from the amplification of reference gene primers within the assay. To quantify the absolute abundance of each unique TCRbeta CDR3 rearrangement, sequence reads were collapsed and filtered. For each sample, productive Simpson clonality was calculated as the square root of Simpson's diversity index over productive rearrangements. TCRdb stores this immuneACCESS table with in-frame sequences only. Part of the clones is absent; in the studies checked, under half of the shortfall reflects unresolved V genes, and no reason is known for the rest. That table supplies the V and J calls and clone size; D and trimming were determined from the DNA. The sample table records about 43,000 clones; about nine tenths of these occur just once. The ten largest clonotypes hold around 9.8% of the sample.

This sample was taken from a study of blood T cell repertoires in COVID-19 (dated by TCRdb to about 2020). Describing the broader study: Samples covering the acute and convalescent phases of COVID-19 were provided by collaborators in the United States, Italy and Spain. The prospective study material was composed of cDNA or gDNA derived from T cells, B-cell-depleted T cells, or PBMCs. Deeply sampled blood TCRbeta repertoires from subjects exposed to, actively infected with, or recovered from COVID-19 were included in the dataset. The repertoires were released in a freely available public database meant as a resource for research on the immune response to SARS-CoV-2. The samples were drawn from the first 160 participants of the ongoing ImmuneRACE study and from 1,254 subjects provided by 6 global collaborators. The sample metadata nearly always contained a de-identified subject ID, COVID-19 status, age in years and sex. HLA class I and class II types, where available, came from metadata supplied by the sample provider rather than from assay-based typing.

What the authors observed across the whole study: How much clinical and demographic metadata was included differed by source and by participant, and the metadata was provided uncurated.

V gives up 6 bases and J gives up 3 bases, and the segment between their germline ends measures 10 bases. Taken from cysteine to phenylalanine, the CDR3 has 13 residues. Solely the CDR3 DNA is kept, with 39 bases framed from the first base. Collaborating institutions collected whole blood in K2EDTA tubes following their own protocols. For TCRbeta analysis, collaborator samples were shipped as frozen whole blood, as isolated PBMCs, or as DNA extracted from either sample type. Sequencing used peripheral blood. The TCR originated in a human donor in a cohort sampled during active COVID-19. Recombination linked TRBV12-3 or TRBV12-4 to TRBJ2-3; a tentative D call is TRBD1 (5 bases match). At the DNA level, the sequence is TGTGCCAGCAGGACAGCCCTTACAGATACGCAGTATTTT. It translates as CASRTALTDTQYF.